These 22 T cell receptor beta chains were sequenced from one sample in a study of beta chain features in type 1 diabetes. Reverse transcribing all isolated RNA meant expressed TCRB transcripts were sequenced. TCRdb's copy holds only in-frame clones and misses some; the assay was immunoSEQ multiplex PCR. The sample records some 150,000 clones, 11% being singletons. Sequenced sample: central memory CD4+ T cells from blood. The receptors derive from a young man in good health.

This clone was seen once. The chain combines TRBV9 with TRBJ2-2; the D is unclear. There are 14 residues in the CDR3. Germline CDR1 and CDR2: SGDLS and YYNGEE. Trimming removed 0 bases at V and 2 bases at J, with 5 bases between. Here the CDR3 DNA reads TGTGCCAGCAGCGTAGTGTACAACACCGGGGAGCTGTTTTTT. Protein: CASSVVYNTGELFF.

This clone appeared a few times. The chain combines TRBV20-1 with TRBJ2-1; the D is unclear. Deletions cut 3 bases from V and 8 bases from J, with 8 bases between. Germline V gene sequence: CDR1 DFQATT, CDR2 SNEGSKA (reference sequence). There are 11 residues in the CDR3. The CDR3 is CSASLGYEQFF. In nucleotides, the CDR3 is TGCAGTGCTAGTTTGGGCTATGAGCAGTTCTTC.

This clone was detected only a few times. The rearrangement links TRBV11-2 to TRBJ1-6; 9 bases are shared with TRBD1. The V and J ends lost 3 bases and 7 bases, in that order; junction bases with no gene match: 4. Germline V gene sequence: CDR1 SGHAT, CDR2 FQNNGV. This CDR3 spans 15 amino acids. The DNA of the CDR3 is TGTGCCAGCAGCTTTTCTGGACAGGGGAATTCACCCCTCCACTTT. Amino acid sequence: CASSFSGQGNSPLHF.

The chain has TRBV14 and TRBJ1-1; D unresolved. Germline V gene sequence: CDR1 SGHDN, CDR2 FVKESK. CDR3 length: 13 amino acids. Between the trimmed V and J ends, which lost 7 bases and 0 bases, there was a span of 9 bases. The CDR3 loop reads CASTVTVNTEAFF. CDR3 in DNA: TGTGCCAGCACCGTGACCGTGAACACTGAAGCTTTCTTT. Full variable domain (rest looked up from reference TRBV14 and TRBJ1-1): EAGVTQFPSHSVIEKGQTVTLRCDPISGHDNLYWYRRVMGKEIKFLLHFVKESKQDESGMPNNRFLAERTGGTYSTLKVQPAELEDSGVYFCASTVTVNTEAFFGQGTRLTVV.

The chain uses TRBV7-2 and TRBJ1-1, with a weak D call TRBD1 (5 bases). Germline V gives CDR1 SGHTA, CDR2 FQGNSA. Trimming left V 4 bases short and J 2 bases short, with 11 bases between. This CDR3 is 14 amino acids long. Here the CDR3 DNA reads TGTGCCAGCAGCTGGGGCAGAGTTAACACTGAAGCTTTCTTT. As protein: CASSWGRVNTEAFF.

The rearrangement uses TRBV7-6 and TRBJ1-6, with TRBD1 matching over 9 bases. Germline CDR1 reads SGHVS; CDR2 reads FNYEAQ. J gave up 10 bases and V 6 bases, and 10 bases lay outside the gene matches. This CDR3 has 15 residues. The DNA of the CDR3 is TGTGCCAGCAGAATAGGGGACAGGGAAGGCTCACCCCTCCACTTT. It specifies CASRIGDREGSPLHF. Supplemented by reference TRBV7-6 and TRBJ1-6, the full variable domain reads GAGVSQSPRYKVTKRGQDVALRCDPISGHVSLYWYRQALGQGPEFLTYFNYEAQQDKSGLPNDRFSAERPEGSISTLTIQRTEQRDSAMYRCASRIGDREGSPLHFGNGTRLTVT.

CDR3: CASSYSRGSSHYVLTF. In nucleotides, the CDR3 is TGTGCCAGCAGTTACTCGAGGGGCAGTAGTCACTACGTCCTGACTTTC. This chain uses TRBV6-6 with TRBJ2-6; D may match TRBD1 or TRBD2 (5 bases each). Trimming removed 0 bases at V and 11 bases at J, with 17 bases between. The V gene's germline CDR1 is MNHNY and CDR2 SVGAGI (reference sequence). The CDR3 runs to 16 residues.

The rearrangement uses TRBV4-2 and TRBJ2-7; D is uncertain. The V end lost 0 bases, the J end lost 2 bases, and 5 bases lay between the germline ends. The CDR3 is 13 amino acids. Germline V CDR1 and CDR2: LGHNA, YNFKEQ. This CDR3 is CASSQDDAYEQYF. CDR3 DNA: TGTGCCAGCAGCCAAGATGACGCCTACGAGCAGTACTTC.

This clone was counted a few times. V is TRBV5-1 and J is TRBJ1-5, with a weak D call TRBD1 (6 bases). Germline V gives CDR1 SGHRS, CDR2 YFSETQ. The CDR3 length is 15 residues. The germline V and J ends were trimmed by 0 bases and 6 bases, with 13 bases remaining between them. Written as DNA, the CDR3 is TGCGCCAGCAGCTTGGACTCCGGGGGCATTCAGCCCCAGCATTTT. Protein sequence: CASSLDSGGIQPQHF.

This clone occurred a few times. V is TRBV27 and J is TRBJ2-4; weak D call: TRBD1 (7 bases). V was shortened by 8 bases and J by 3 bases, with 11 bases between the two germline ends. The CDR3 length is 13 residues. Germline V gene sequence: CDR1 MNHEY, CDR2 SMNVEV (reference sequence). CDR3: CASPQGGKNIQYF. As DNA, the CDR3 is TGTGCCAGCCCCCAGGGGGGCAAAAACATTCAGTACTTC.

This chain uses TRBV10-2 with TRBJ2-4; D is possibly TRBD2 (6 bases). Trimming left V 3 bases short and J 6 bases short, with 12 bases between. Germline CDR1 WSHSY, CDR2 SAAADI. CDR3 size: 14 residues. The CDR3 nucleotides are TGCGCCAGCAGTGAATCGGGGCGGGGAAACATTCAGTACTTC. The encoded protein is CASSESGRGNIQYF.

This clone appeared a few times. CDR3 residues: CASSLQGGGGNEQFF. For the CDR3, the DNA is TGCGCCAGCAGCTTACAGGGTGGTGGGGGCAATGAGCAGTTCTTC. The chain combines TRBV5-1 with TRBJ2-1, with D possibly being TRBD1 (6 bases). The CDR3 is made up of 15 amino acids. Trimming stripped 2 bases from V and 6 bases from J, with 15 bases between. Germline V CDR1 and CDR2: SGHRS, YFSETQ.

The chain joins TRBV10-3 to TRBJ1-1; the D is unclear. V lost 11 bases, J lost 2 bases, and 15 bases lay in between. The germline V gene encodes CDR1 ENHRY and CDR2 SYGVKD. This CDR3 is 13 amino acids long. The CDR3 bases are TGTGCCGCCATCGCGGGGATCAACACTGAAGCTTTCTTT. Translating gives CAAIAGINTEAFF.

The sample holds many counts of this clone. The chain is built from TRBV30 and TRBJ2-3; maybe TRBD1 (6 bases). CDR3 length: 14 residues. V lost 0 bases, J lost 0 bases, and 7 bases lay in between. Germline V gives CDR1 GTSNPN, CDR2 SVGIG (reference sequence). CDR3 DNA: TGTGCCTGGAGTGTGGACAGCAGCACAGATACGCAGTATTTT. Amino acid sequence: CAWSVDSSTDTQYF.

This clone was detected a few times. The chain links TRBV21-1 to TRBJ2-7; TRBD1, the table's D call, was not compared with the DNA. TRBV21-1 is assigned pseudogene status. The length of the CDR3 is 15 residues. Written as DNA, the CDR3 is TGTGCCAGCAGCGCCACAGACAGGGGAGATTACGAGCAGTACTTC. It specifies CASSATDRGDYEQYF.

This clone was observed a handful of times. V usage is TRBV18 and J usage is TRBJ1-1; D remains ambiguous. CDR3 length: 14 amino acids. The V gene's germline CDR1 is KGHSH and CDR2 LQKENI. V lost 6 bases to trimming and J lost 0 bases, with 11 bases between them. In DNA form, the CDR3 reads TGTGCCAGCTCCGTACTACAAATGAACACTGAAGCTTTCTTT. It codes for CASSVLQMNTEAFF.

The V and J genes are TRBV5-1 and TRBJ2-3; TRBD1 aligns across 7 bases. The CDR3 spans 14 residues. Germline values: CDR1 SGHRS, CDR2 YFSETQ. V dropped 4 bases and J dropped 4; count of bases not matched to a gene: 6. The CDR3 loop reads CASSPKGQPDTQYF. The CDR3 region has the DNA TGCGCCAGCAGCCCTAAGGGACAGCCAGATACGCAGTATTTT. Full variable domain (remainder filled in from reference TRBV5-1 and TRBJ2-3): KAGVTQTPRYLIKTRGQQVTLSCSPISGHRSVSWYQQTPGQGLQFLFEYFSETQRNKGNFPGRFSGRQFSNSRSEMNVSTLELGDSALYLCASSPKGQPDTQYFGPGTRLTVL.

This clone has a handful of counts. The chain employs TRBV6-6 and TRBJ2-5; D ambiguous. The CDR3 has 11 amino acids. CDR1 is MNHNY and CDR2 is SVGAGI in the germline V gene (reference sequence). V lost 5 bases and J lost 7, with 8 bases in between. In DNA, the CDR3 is TGTGCCAGCAGTCAAGAGTGGACCCAGTACTTC. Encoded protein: CASSQEWTQYF.

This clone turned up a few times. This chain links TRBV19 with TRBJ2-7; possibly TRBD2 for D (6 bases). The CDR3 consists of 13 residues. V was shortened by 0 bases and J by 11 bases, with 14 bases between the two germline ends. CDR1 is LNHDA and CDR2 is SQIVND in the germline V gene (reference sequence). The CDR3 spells CASSIERDGREYF. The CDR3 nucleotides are TGTGCCAGTAGTATAGAGCGGGACGGCCGGGAGTACTTC.

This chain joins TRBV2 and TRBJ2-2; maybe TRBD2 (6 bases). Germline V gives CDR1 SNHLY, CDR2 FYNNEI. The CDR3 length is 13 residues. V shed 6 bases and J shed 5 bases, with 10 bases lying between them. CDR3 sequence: CASSASGTGELFF. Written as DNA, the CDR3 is TGTGCCAGCAGCGCCAGCGGGACCGGGGAGCTGTTTTTT.

CDR3 in amino acids: CASSHEGLAGLGNEQFF. DNA of the CDR3: TGCGCCAGCAGCCATGAAGGACTAGCGGGGTTGGGGAATGAGCAGTTCTTC. J is TRBJ2-1 and V is TRBV4-3, with 12 bases aligning to TRBD2. Losses at the gene ends were 3 bases for V and 7 bases for J; bases not matched to a gene: 10. Germline V gene data show CDR1 as LGHNA and CDR2 as YSLEER. This CDR3 has 17 amino acids.

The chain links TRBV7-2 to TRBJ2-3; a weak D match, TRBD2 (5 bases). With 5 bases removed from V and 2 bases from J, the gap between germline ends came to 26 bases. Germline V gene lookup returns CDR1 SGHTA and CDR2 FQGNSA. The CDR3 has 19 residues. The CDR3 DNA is TGTGCCAGCAGCACTCCACACTCTAGCTCCCGAGCCCTCACAGATACGCAGTATTTT. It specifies CASSTPHSSSRALTDTQYF.